The clone carrying this T cell receptor beta chain occurred a few times. The antigen remains unidentified. RNA transcripts served as the template for amplifying TCR beta CDR3 regions. HTBI primers were used for first-round RT-PCR of the TCR CDR3. TCRdb processed the multiplex PCR reads anew with MiXCR; each CDR3 protein has one entry. The repertoire includes 340,000 or so distinct CDR3 sequences, around 16% of them detected once, and around 34% sits in the top ten. This specimen comes from a study of T cells in Graves' hyperthyroidism and ophthalmopathy. Study in general: Upon initial diagnosis and before any treatment, peripheral blood was collected. Study-wide points: Ophthalmopathy, which appeared later, was predicted by the model a median approximately 6.7 months before onset. Most thyroid clonotypes that were expanded above 0.001 also turned up in blood.

The CDR3 runs to 15 residues. The J segment lost 4 bases and the V segment lost 6 bases, leaving 7 bases of the junction unmatched. The rearrangement joins TRBV12-3 or TRBV12-4 to TRBJ2-2, with 8 positions matching TRBD2. The clonotype originates from a man aged 25-45 years with Graves' hyperthyroidism. Input material: blood. The CDR3 spells CASRNNGGGTGELFF. As DNA, the CDR3 is TGTGCCAGCAGAAACAACGGGGGGGGCACCGGGGAGCTGTTTTTT.